This passage covers 25 T cell receptor beta chains from one sample sequenced in a study of blood T cells in healthy people across ages. The authors ran a second PCR of 7 to 11 cycles using a sample-barcoded 5' primer and a J-beta primer mix. Each CDR3 protein is one row after TCRdb ran MiXCR on the 5' RACE reads. The sample includes about 830,000 distinct CDR3 sequences, around 62% seen only once; the top ten take 25% to 35%. The sequenced sample consisted of blood. Receptors were obtained from a man younger than 40 in good health.

This rearrangement joins TRBV11-2 to TRBJ2-4, with a weak D call TRBD2 (6 bases). With the DNA end fitting TRBJ2-7 better, the J assignment may be wrong. This CDR3 region has 14 residues. Looked up from germline, CDR1 is SGHAT and CDR2 is FQNNGV. In DNA form, the CDR3 reads TGTGCCAGCAGCTTGGGACTGCCCTTAGACGAGCAGTACTTC. It translates to CASSLGLPLDEQYF.

The gene calls are TRBV6-2 or TRBV6-3 and TRBJ1-1; D perhaps matches TRBD1 (6 bases). The germline CDR1 and CDR2 sequences are MNHEY and SVGEGT. The CDR3 consists of 15 residues. V lost 6 bases and J lost 3, with 17 bases in between. In nucleotides, the CDR3 is TGTGCCAGCAGATGGCCGGCGGGGGCCGACACTGAAGCTTTCTTT. Amino acids: CASRWPAGADTEAFF.

V usage is TRBV7-9 and J usage is TRBJ2-7, with TRBD2 matching over 7 bases. CDR3 size: 15 residues. Germline lookup yields CDR1 SEHNR and CDR2 FQNEAQ (reference sequence). J gave up 6 bases and V 1 base, and 9 bases lay outside the gene matches. The CDR3 region has the DNA TGTGCCAGCAGCTTAGGAGCGGGAAAGAAGGGCGAGCAGTACTTC. Encoded protein: CASSLGAGKKGEQYF.

The rearrangement links TRBV4-2 to TRBJ1-2, with a weak D call TRBD1 (5 bases). Germline V gene lookup returns CDR1 LGHNA and CDR2 YNFKEQ. CDR3 length equals 15 residues. V lost 0 bases and J 3 bases, leaving 11 bases between the germline ends. The CDR3 sequence is CASSQEIGTHYGYTF. In DNA, the CDR3 is TGTGCCAGCAGCCAAGAGATAGGGACCCACTATGGCTACACCTTC.

V is TRBV6-6 and J is TRBJ2-5; D is possibly TRBD2 (6 bases). CDR1 is MNHNY, CDR2 SVGAGI, per germline (reference sequence). This CDR3 is built from 14 residues. Between the trimmed V and J ends, which lost 7 bases and 2 bases, there was a span of 14 bases. CDR3 in DNA: TGTGCCAGCAACCCCTCCGGGAGTCAAGAGACCCAGTACTTC. Its translation is CASNPSGSQETQYF.

The rearrangement joins TRBV15 to TRBJ1-2; D unresolved. Germline loops: CDR1 LNHNV, CDR2 YYDKDF (reference sequence). V lost 4 bases and J lost 8, with 20 bases in between. The CDR3 extends over 15 amino acids. The CDR3 coding sequence is TGTGCCACCAGCAAAGAAGCCTTTCAGTATGTCGGCTACACCTTC. Protein: CATSKEAFQYVGYTF. The entire variable domain, with the rest obtained from reference TRBV15 and TRBJ1-2, is as follows: DAMVIQNPRYQVTQFGKPVTLSCSQTLNHNVMYWYQQKSSQAPKLLFHYYDKDFNNEADTPDNFQSRRPNTSFCFLDIRSPGLGDTAMYLCATSKEAFQYVGYTFGSGTRLTVV.

This clonotype was detected only once. The chain is built from TRBV12-3 or TRBV12-4 and TRBJ2-5; D is ambiguous. The J call may be in error: the DNA end matches TRBJ2-1 better. The CDR3 extends over 15 amino acids. The CDR3 region is CASICGIELQETQFF. In DNA, the CDR3 is TGTGCCAGCATATGTGGGATCGAGCTCCAAGAGACCCAGTTCTTC.

The sample holds one count of this clonotype. The chain employs TRBV6-5 and TRBJ2-5; TRBD2 matches at 9 bases. TRBJ2-7 explains the end of the DNA better; the J call may be wrong. The CDR3 covers 14 residues. Germline V gene data show CDR1 as MNHEY and CDR2 as SVGAGI. In DNA form, the CDR3 reads TGTGCCAGCAGTTTCCTAGCGGGGACCTACGAGCAGTACTTC. Amino acids: CASSFLAGTYEQYF.

The genes are TRBV21-1 and TRBJ2-5; the D segment call TRBD2 is taken from the table without a DNA check. TRBV21-1 is an annotated pseudogene. The CDR3 is 16 residues long. The CDR3 DNA reads as TGTGCCAGCAGGCCGCGGGGGGGCCTTCATGATGAGACCCAGTACTTC. Translation gives CASRPRGGLHDETQYF.

This chain connects TRBV6-5 to TRBJ1-6, with D tentatively TRBD1 (5 bases). The CDR3 loop spans 15 amino acids. The V end was cut by 1 base, the J end by 8 bases, with 12 bases between. CDR1 MNHEY and CDR2 SVGAGI come from the germline V gene. CDR3 loop: CASSYYSRVDSPLHF. The CDR3 DNA is TGTGCCAGCAGTTACTATTCCAGGGTGGATTCACCCCTCCACTTT.

This clonotype appeared a few times. The chain uses TRBV5-6 and TRBJ2-7; 7 bases match TRBD1. CDR3 size: 14 residues. Germline lookup yields CDR1 SGHDT and CDR2 YYEEEE. Trimming took 4 bases from V and 3 from J; bases not matched to a gene: 7. As DNA, the CDR3 is TGTGCCAGCAGCCCGGGACAGATTCGCTACGAGCAGTACTTC. Amino acids: CASSPGQIRYEQYF.

The table lists this clonotype with many counts. This rearrangement joins TRBV9 to TRBJ2-1; a weak D match, TRBD1 (6 bases). There are 14 residues in the CDR3. CDR1 and CDR2 from the germline V gene are SGDLS and YYNGEE. The V end was cut by 2 bases, the J end by 4 bases, with 10 bases between. The CDR3 protein is CASSVEDRYNEQFF. Here the CDR3 DNA reads TGTGCCAGCAGCGTTGAAGACAGGTACAATGAGCAGTTCTTC.

V is TRBV29-1 and J is TRBJ2-2; tentative D call: TRBD1 (6 bases). Trimming took off 5 bases at V and 5 bases at J, with 15 bases between the two ends. The length of the CDR3 is 14 residues. Germline V lookup: CDR1 SQVTM, CDR2 ANQGSEA. CDR3 amino acids: CSVLQGIRTGELFF. For the CDR3, the DNA is TGCAGCGTTTTACAGGGAATTCGGACCGGGGAGCTGTTTTTT.

This clonotype was counted a single time. The genes are TRBV20-1 and TRBJ2-1; tentatively, D is TRBD1 (5 bases). Per the germline V gene, CDR1 is DFQATT and CDR2 is SNEGSKA (reference sequence). The CDR3 is 13 residues long. Trimming removed 0 bases from V and 10 bases from J, with 13 bases in between. The CDR3 spells CSARDRLGREQFF. As DNA, the CDR3 is TGCAGTGCTAGAGATCGTTTGGGGCGGGAGCAGTTCTTC.

The rearrangement uses TRBV7-2 and TRBJ2-7; TRBD2 aligns across 8 bases. The CDR3 runs 15 residues. V lost 2 bases, J lost 2 bases, and 5 bases stayed unmatched. Germline V lookup: CDR1 SGHTA, CDR2 FQGNSA. The CDR3 protein is CASSLSRAGAYEQYF. The CDR3 nucleotides are TGTGCCAGCAGCTTAAGCCGAGCGGGGGCCTACGAGCAGTACTTC.

The gene calls are TRBV12-3 or TRBV12-4 and TRBJ1-4; 9 bases are shared with TRBD1. With 6 bases clipped from V and 1 base from J, the junction kept 6 bases outside the gene matches. The CDR3 sequence is 16 residues long. CDR3 sequence reads: CASSKRQGGTNEKLFF. The DNA for the CDR3 is TGTGCCAGCAGCAAGAGACAGGGGGGAACTAATGAAAAACTGTTTTTT.

The rearrangement joins TRBV7-9 to TRBJ2-1, with 7 bases fitting TRBD2. There are 13 residues in the CDR3. The germline gives CDR1 SEHNR, CDR2 FQNEAQ (reference sequence). Unmatched junction bases numbered 6, after V lost 4 bases and J lost 9 bases. The CDR3 DNA sequence: TGTGCCAGCAGCTGGGGGGGTCAGGGTGAGCAGTTCTTC. Translating gives CASSWGGQGEQFF. Based on the CDR3 plus reference TRBV7-9 and TRBJ2-1, the full variable domain is DTGVSQNPRHKITKRGQNVTFRCDPISEHNRLYWYRQTLGQGPEFLTYFQNEAQLEKSRLLSDRFSAERPKGSFSTLEIQRTEQGDSAMYLCASSWGGQGEQFFGPGTRLTVL.

The chain has TRBV21-1 and TRBJ1-4; the table's D call, TRBD1, was not checked against the DNA. TRBV21-1 is flagged as a pseudogene. CDR3 size: 15 residues. CDR3 DNA sequence: TGTGCCAGCAGCTCAATTCAGGGAGGCGGTGAAAAACAGTTTTTT. It translates to CASSSIQGGGEKQFF.

The rearrangement joins TRBV20-1 to TRBJ1-2, with unresolved D. CDR1 is DFQATT and CDR2 is SNEGSKA in the germline V gene (reference sequence). V was clipped by 6 bases and J by 11 bases, with 22 bases between them. The CDR3 loop spans 13 amino acids. In DNA form, the CDR3 reads TGCAGTGCCCCAAGGGAGGCTCATGGAAGTTACACCTTC. Translated: CSAPREAHGSYTF.

CDR3: CASSLALRDEQFF. CDR3 DNA: TGCGCCAGCAGCTTGGCCCTTCGTGATGAGCAGTTCTTC. V and J are TRBV5-1 and TRBJ2-1, with D unresolved. V was trimmed by 0 bases and J by 8 bases, leaving 9 bases between them. Per germline, CDR1 SGHRS and CDR2 YFSETQ. The CDR3 extends over 13 amino acids.

The chain employs TRBV29-1 and TRBJ1-2, with D possibly matching TRBD1 (5 bases). The CDR3 consists of 14 residues. V lost 6 bases, J lost 2 bases, and 16 bases lay in between. Germline V gene sequence: CDR1 SQVTM, CDR2 ANQGSEA. The CDR3, as DNA: TGCAGCGTCCCCGGGACCTCTCGGAACTATGGCTACACCTTC. It translates to CSVPGTSRNYGYTF. Using reference TRBV29-1 and TRBJ1-2 for the parts outside the CDR3, the full variable domain is SAVISQKPSRDICQRGTSLTIQCQVDSQVTMMFWYRQQPGQSLTLIATANQGSEATYESGFVIDKFPISRPNLTFSTLTVSNMSPEDSSIYLCSVPGTSRNYGYTFGSGTRLTVV.

This chain connects TRBV20-1 to TRBJ2-4; 9 bases match TRBD1. Matching the DNA end better, TRBJ2-7 makes the J call doubtful. Germline-derived CDR1 and CDR2 are DFQATT and SNEGSKA (reference sequence). The CDR3 runs 13 residues. The CDR3 region has the DNA TGCAGTGCTAGGGGACAGGGAATATACGAGCAGTACTTC. Its translation: CSARGQGIYEQYF.

The rearrangement joins TRBV11-3 to TRBJ2-6, with 8 bases lining up with TRBD1. Trimming at V came to 5 bases and at J to 0 bases, leaving 9 bases not matched to a gene. CDR1 SGHNT and CDR2 YENEEA come from the germline V gene. The CDR3 has 18 residues. The CDR3 loop is CASSVGQGMSSGANVLTF. The CDR3 region has the DNA TGTGCCAGCAGCGTCGGACAGGGAATGTCCTCTGGGGCCAACGTCCTGACTTTC.

Turning to this clonotype: Relative to the germline gene, one junction end is altered; a read error may explain this. DNA of the CDR3: TGTGCCAGCAGTGACAGGTTAGACTATGGCTGCACCTTC. It yields the protein CASSDRLDYGCTF. The rearrangement uses TRBV9 and TRBJ1-2, with TRBD1 as a possible D gene (6 bases). This CDR3 contains 13 residues. Germline V lookup: CDR1 SGDLS, CDR2 YYNGEE.

The chain has TRBV27 and TRBJ1-1; D perhaps matches TRBD1 (5 bases). Looked up from germline, CDR1 is MNHEY and CDR2 is SMNVEV (reference sequence). V gave up 2 bases and J gave up 5 bases, with 15 bases separating them. The CDR3 totals 15 residues. Here the CDR3 reads CASSLEGRGRTEAFF. The CDR3 nucleotides are TGTGCCAGCAGTTTAGAAGGTAGGGGACGGACTGAAGCTTTCTTT.